The present T cell receptor beta chain was sequenced within a study of shared clonotypes between healthy human individuals. General observations from the study: In having few donors, the study represented limited genetic and exposure-history diversity.

Some clones are missing from TCRdb's copy, which holds only in-frame ones; the method was immunoSEQ multiplex PCR. This sample has approximately 1,500,000 clones, with approximately 97% found just once. Trimming left V 2 bases short and J 2 bases short, with 10 bases between. This CDR3 is built from 15 residues. The germline CDR1 and CDR2 sequences are SGHRS and YFSETQ. Details on this clone: As yet, its antigen is unknown.

The rearrangement joins TRBV5-1 to TRBJ2-2; D possibly corresponds to TRBD2 (5 bases). The clonotype originates from a man aged 25-45 years in good health. Sequenced material: naive CD4+ T cells sorted from blood. Subset reported: CD45RA+ positively selected. Here the CDR3 DNA reads TGCGCCAGCAGCTTAAGTAGCGTAAACACCGGGGAGCTGTTTTTT. It codes for CASSLSSVNTGELFF.